This T cell receptor beta chain was sequenced in a study of glioma-infiltrating T cells after dendritic cell vaccination. This table comes from immunoSEQ multiplex PCR, and its TCRdb copy is limited to in-frame clones, with some not included. The data contain 20,000 to 25,000 clones, around 74% of them singletons. The CDR3 runs 16 residues. The source of this sequence is a human donor with glioblastoma. Sample: blood, taken before dendritic cell vaccination. This chain links TRBV21-1 with TRBJ1-1. TRBV21-1 is tagged as a pseudogene. In DNA form, the CDR3 reads TGTGCCAGCAGCAAAGTTTCTTCCCGGGAGGAGACTGAAGCTTTCTTT. It yields the protein CASSKVSSREETEAFF.